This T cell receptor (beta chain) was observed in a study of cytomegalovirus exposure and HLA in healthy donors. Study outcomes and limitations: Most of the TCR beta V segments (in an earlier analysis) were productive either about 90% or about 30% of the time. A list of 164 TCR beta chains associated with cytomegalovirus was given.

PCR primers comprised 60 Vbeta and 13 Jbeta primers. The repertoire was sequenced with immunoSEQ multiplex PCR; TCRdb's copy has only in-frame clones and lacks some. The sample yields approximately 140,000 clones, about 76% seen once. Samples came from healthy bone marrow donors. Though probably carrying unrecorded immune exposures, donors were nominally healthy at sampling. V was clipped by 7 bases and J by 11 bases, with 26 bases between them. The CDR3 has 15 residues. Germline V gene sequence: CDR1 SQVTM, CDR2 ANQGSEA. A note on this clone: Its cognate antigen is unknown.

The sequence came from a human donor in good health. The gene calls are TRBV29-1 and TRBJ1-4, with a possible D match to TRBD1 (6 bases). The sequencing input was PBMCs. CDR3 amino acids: CSAGVGGLGTGKLFF. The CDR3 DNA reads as TGCAGCGCCGGGGTGGGGGGGCTGGGCACGGGGAAACTGTTTTTT.